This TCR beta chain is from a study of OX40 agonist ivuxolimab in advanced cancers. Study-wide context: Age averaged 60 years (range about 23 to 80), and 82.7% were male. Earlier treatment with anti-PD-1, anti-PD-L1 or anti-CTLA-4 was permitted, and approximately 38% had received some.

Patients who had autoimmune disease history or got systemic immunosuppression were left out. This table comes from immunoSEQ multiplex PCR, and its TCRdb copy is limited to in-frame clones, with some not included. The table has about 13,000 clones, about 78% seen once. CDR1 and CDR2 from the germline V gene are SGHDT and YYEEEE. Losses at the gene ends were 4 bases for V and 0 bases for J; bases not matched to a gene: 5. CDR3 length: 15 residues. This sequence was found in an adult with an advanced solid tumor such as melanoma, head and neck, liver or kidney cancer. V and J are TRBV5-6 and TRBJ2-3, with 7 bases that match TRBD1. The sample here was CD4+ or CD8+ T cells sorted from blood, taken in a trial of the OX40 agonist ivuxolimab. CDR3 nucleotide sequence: TGTGCCAGCAGCGACGGGACAGCTAGCACAGATACGCAGTATTTT. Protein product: CASSDGTASTDTQYF.